This T cell receptor beta chain was sequenced in a study of T cells in Graves' hyperthyroidism and ophthalmopathy. Regarding the study as a whole: A median around 6.8 months before onset, the model predicted ophthalmopathy. Peripheral blood also featured most of the thyroid clonotypes expanded above 0.001.

RNA transcripts provided the source from which TCR beta CDR3 regions were amplified. Initially, a first-round RT-PCR of the TCR CDR3 employed the HTBI primer set. MiXCR was run by TCRdb on the multiplex PCR reads, yielding one entry per CDR3 protein. The top ten hold over 30% of the sample, which has around 300,000 distinct CDR3 sequences, approximately 16% seen once. Germline V CDR1 and CDR2: SGHTA, FQGNSA. The CDR3 runs 14 residues. The J segment lost 3 bases and the V segment lost 4 bases, leaving 5 bases of the junction unmatched. Drawn at first hyperthyroidism diagnosis, the blood sample preceded any ophthalmopathy symptoms. At least ten counts were recorded for this clonotype. Its antigen is not identified.

This receptor was obtained from a woman aged 45 to 65 with Graves' hyperthyroidism that later progressed to Graves' ophthalmopathy. The specimen sequenced was blood. This rearrangement joins TRBV7-2 to TRBJ2-5; 7 nucleotides agree with TRBD1. In DNA, the CDR3 is TGTGCCAGCAGCTGGTCCGGGACAGAAGAGACCCAGTACTTC. Residues: CASSWSGTEETQYF. Combining the CDR3 with reference TRBV7-2 and TRBJ2-5 gives the whole variable domain GAGVSQSPSNKVTEKGKDVELRCDPISGHTALYWYRQSLGQGLEFLIYFQGNSAPDKSGLPSDRFSAERTGGSVSTLTIQRTQQEDSAVYLCASSWSGTEETQYFGPGTRLLVL.